The 29 T cell receptor beta chains listed next were all sequenced from one sample in a study of identical twins. MiXCR, applied by TCRdb to the 5' RACE reads, yields one record per CDR3 protein. The table lists 350,000 to 500,000 distinct CDR3 sequences, approximately 17% of them singletons. What was sequenced was naive T cells sorted from blood. Every receptor here comes from a man in his fifties in good health.

The chain's CDR3 is CSARVRRGGAYEQYF. The CDR3 coding sequence is TGCAGTGCTAGAGTTCGGCGCGGGGGGGCCTACGAGCAGTACTTC. The genes are TRBV20-1 and TRBJ2-7, with 9 nucleotides matching TRBD2. The CDR3 contains 15 residues. J was trimmed by 2 bases and V by 1 base; bases with no gene match: 6. Germline CDR1 DFQATT, CDR2 SNEGSKA (reference sequence).

This clonotype has ten or more counts. The V gene is TRBV7-7, the J gene TRBJ2-7, with D hard to call. Looked up from germline, CDR1 is SSHAT and CDR2 is FNYEAQ (reference sequence). This CDR3 has 13 amino acids. V was clipped by 1 base and J by 6 bases, with 10 bases between them. Here the CDR3 DNA reads TGTGCCAGCAGCTTAGATGGGGTGAGCGAGCAGTACTTC. Amino acids: CASSLDGVSEQYF.

The rearrangement uses TRBV25-1 and TRBJ2-7; D remains unclear. The CDR3 is 11 residues long. Trimming pared 5 bases from V and 5 bases from J, leaving 7 bases between. Germline V gives CDR1 MGHDK, CDR2 SYGVNS. The CDR3 DNA reads TGTGCCAGCAGTAAGTTCCACGAGCAGTACTTC. Encoded protein: CASSKFHEQYF.

At least ten counts were recorded for this clonotype. This chain joins TRBV20-1 and TRBJ2-1; the match to TRBD2 covers 13 bases. CDR3 size: 13 residues. Germline V CDR1 and CDR2: DFQATT, SNEGSKA (reference sequence). The CDR3 DNA follows: TGCAGCGTTGGGACTAGCGGGAATTATGAGCAGTTCTTC. Translation: CSVGTSGNYEQFF.

In its sample, this clonotype was seen a few times. This chain joins TRBV10-3 and TRBJ2-7; TRBD2 aligns across 7 bases. The CDR3 runs to 14 residues. With 6 bases clipped from V and 0 bases from J, the junction kept 5 bases outside the gene matches. Germline V gene sequence: CDR1 ENHRY, CDR2 SYGVKD. The CDR3 sequence: CAIRYSGNSYEQYF. The CDR3 DNA reads as TGTGCCATCAGATACAGCGGGAACTCCTACGAGCAGTACTTC.

The J gene is TRBJ2-1, the V gene TRBV9, with 8 bases that match TRBD2. The trim removed 0 bases at V and 1 base at J, leaving 0 bases unmatched. This CDR3 region has 15 residues. CDR1 is SGDLS, CDR2 YYNGEE, per germline. CDR3 region: CASSVERESYNEQFF. CDR3 in DNA: TGTGCCAGCAGCGTAGAGCGGGAGTCCTACAATGAGCAGTTCTTC.

The genes are TRBV11-2 and TRBJ2-1; 8 nucleotides match TRBD2. Germline CDR1 is SGHAT and CDR2 is FQNNGV. With 5 bases clipped from V and 8 bases from J, the junction kept 11 bases outside the gene matches. The CDR3 runs to 15 residues. DNA of the CDR3: TGTGCCAGCAGCCCGTACCGGGGGGGCCAGGATGAGCAGTTCTTC. This translates into CASSPYRGGQDEQFF.

This sequence joins TRBV2 and TRBJ1-6; 7 nucleotides match TRBD1. The V and J ends lost 6 bases and 7 bases, in that order; junction bases with no gene match: 9. Germline V gene sequence: CDR1 SNHLY, CDR2 FYNNEI. The CDR3 is made up of 15 amino acids. CDR3 sequence: CASRNNRGWNSPLHF. CDR3 nucleotides: TGTGCCAGCAGAAACAACAGGGGTTGGAATTCACCCCTCCACTTT. The variable domain in full, with the rest retrieved from reference TRBV2 and TRBJ1-6, is EPEVTQTPSHQVTQMGQEVILRCVPISNHLYFYWYRQILGQKVEFLVSFYNNEISEKSEIFDDQFSVERPDGSNFTLKIRSTKLEDSAMYFCASRNNRGWNSPLHFGNGTRLTVT.

At least ten counts were recorded for this clonotype. This sequence joins TRBV10-3 and TRBJ2-3, with TRBD1 identical over 7 bases. After removal of 3 bases from V and 6 bases from J, the junction contained 9 bases not matched to a gene. Looked up from germline, CDR1 is ENHRY and CDR2 is SYGVKD. The CDR3 totals 15 residues. CDR3 loop: CAISDRGTAYDTQYF. The CDR3 DNA reads as TGTGCCATCAGTGATCGTGGGACAGCATACGATACGCAGTATTTT.

As DNA, the CDR3 is TGTGCCAGCAGCCAAGTGATCCAAGAGACCCAGTACTTC. Amino acid sequence: CASSQVIQETQYF. The chain uses TRBV3-1 and TRBJ2-5, with D hard to call. The V end lost 1 base, the J end lost 1 base, and 4 bases lay between the germline ends. The CDR3 spans 13 residues. CDR1 is LGHDT and CDR2 is YNNKEL in the germline V gene (reference sequence).

The CDR3: CSGGGVNTGELFF. The CDR3 nucleotides read TGCAGTGGGGGCGGGGTGAACACCGGGGAGCTGTTTTTT. The rearrangement links TRBV29-1 to TRBJ2-2; either TRBD1 or TRBD2 may supply D (6 bases each). The CDR3 covers 13 residues. Germline loops: CDR1 SQVTM, CDR2 ANQGSEA.

This clonotype was counted a few times. The CDR3 region has the DNA TGTGCCAGCAGCATTACGACAGGCCCTGCAACCCAGTACTTC. Its translation: CASSITTGPATQYF. The V gene is TRBV21-1, the J gene TRBJ2-5; the table gives TRBD1 as D, unverified against the DNA. TRBV21-1 is a known pseudogene. The CDR3 covers 14 residues.

The gene calls are TRBV6-1 and TRBJ2-1; D unclear. The V gene's germline CDR1 is MNHNS and CDR2 SASEGT. The ends were cut back, 6 bases at V and 8 bases at J, with 17 bases in the middle. This CDR3 region has 14 residues. The CDR3 spells CASRAQLPSHEQFF. CDR3 coding DNA: TGTGCCAGCAGAGCCCAGCTACCTTCCCATGAGCAGTTCTTC.

J is TRBJ2-2 and V is TRBV19; D gene uncertain. V was clipped by 4 bases and J by 4 bases, with 4 bases between them. The CDR3 consists of 12 residues. Germline V gene sequence: CDR1 LNHDA, CDR2 SQIVND (reference sequence). This CDR3 is CASSTLTGELFF. The CDR3 nucleotides are TGTGCCAGTAGTACCCTCACCGGGGAGCTGTTTTTT.

The chain has TRBV20-1 and TRBJ2-3; perhaps TRBD2 as D (7 bases). The germline V gene encodes CDR1 DFQATT and CDR2 SNEGSKA (reference sequence). The CDR3 runs to 14 residues. The ends were cut back, 4 bases at V and 5 bases at J, with 16 bases in the middle. CDR3 in amino acids: CSATTRGPVDTQYF. The CDR3 DNA reads TGCAGTGCTACCACGCGGGGGCCCGTAGATACGCAGTATTTT.

This clonotype showed up just a few times. The V and J genes are TRBV5-1 and TRBJ1-4; no firm D call. The germline V gene has CDR1 SGHRS and CDR2 YFSETQ. CDR3 size: 14 residues. V dropped 3 bases and J dropped 10 bases, with 16 bases sitting between them. DNA of the CDR3: TGCGCCAGCAGCTGGTCAGCTGGGGAGGCAAAACTGTTTTTT. Translation: CASSWSAGEAKLFF.

This chain connects TRBV5-6 to TRBJ1-2, with no clear D. The CDR3 spans 12 residues. From germline, CDR1 is SGHDT and CDR2 YYEEEE. V was trimmed by 2 bases and J by 7 bases, leaving 9 bases between them. The CDR3 here is CASSFARGGYTF. In nucleotides, the CDR3 is TGTGCCAGCAGCTTCGCCCGGGGTGGCTACACCTTC.

This clonotype was seen many times. The chain carries TRBV12-3 or TRBV12-4 and TRBJ2-7; 7 bases align to TRBD1. The ends lost 5 bases at V and 1 base at J; junction bases unmatched: 5. This CDR3 is 14 amino acids long. The CDR3 here is CASSTGAISYEQYF. The CDR3 region has the DNA TGTGCCAGCAGTACAGGGGCCATATCCTACGAGCAGTACTTC.

This clonotype has a count of ten or more. The J gene is TRBJ2-1, the V gene TRBV5-1, with D possibly matching TRBD1 (6 bases). The CDR3 has 19 amino acids. V was clipped by 3 bases and J by 4 bases, with 26 bases between them. Germline loops: CDR1 SGHRS, CDR2 YFSETQ. The chain's CDR3 is CASSYPTAVGAQRYNEQFF. The DNA for the CDR3 is TGCGCCAGCAGCTACCCCACAGCCGTGGGGGCCCAAAGATACAATGAGCAGTTCTTC. Drawing the rest from reference TRBV5-1 and TRBJ2-1, the complete variable domain is KAGVTQTPRYLIKTRGQQVTLSCSPISGHRSVSWYQQTPGQGLQFLFEYFSETQRNKGNFPGRFSGRQFSNSRSEMNVSTLELGDSALYLCASSYPTAVGAQRYNEQFFGPGTRLTVL.

This clonotype was counted at least ten times. The V call is TRBV4-1, the J call TRBJ1-4; D unresolved. V lost 0 bases and J lost 8, with 7 bases in between. The CDR3 spans 13 residues. CDR1 is MGHRA and CDR2 is YSYEKL in the germline V gene. The CDR3 sequence: CASSQDPREKLFF. The DNA of the CDR3 is TGCGCCAGCAGCCAAGATCCGAGGGAAAAACTGTTTTTT.

The J gene is TRBJ2-7, the V gene TRBV29-1; no reliable D call. The germline V gene encodes CDR1 SQVTM and CDR2 ANQGSEA. The ends were cut back, 2 bases at V and 5 bases at J, with 7 bases in the middle. The CDR3 covers 11 residues. The CDR3 here is CSVEYMDEQYF. DNA for the CDR3: TGCAGCGTTGAATATATGGACGAGCAGTACTTC.

This clonotype was seen only a few times. The gene calls are TRBV5-6 and TRBJ1-1; 8 bases are shared with TRBD1. The ends lost 5 bases at V and 4 bases at J; junction bases unmatched: 4. This CDR3 is 13 amino acids long. The germline V gene has CDR1 SGHDT and CDR2 YYEEEE. CDR3 sequence reads: CASRKTGATEAFF. As DNA, the CDR3 is TGTGCCAGCAGGAAGACAGGGGCCACTGAAGCTTTCTTT.

Notes on this clonotype: A read error may account for a junction end that differs from germline. The chain has TRBV20-1 and TRBJ2-1; TRBD2 might be the D (5 bases). From germline, CDR1 is DFQATT and CDR2 SNEGSKA (reference sequence). The CDR3 consists of 16 residues. CDR3 nucleotides: TGCAGTGCTAGAGATCCCTGGGAGAGTGGTGGTAATGAGCAGTTTTTC. It yields the protein CSARDPWESGGNEQFF.

Many counts were recorded for this clonotype. V is TRBV6-2 or TRBV6-3 and J is TRBJ2-1; 8 bases fit TRBD1. The CDR3 is made up of 13 amino acids. Germline V gives CDR1 MNHEY, CDR2 SVGEGT. V lost 10 bases and J lost 4; bases outside the gene matches: 6. This CDR3 reads CATGQGPYNEQFF. CDR3 DNA sequence: TGTGCCACCGGACAGGGACCTTACAATGAGCAGTTCTTC.

CDR3: CATSRSGNSNQPQHF. The DNA for the CDR3 is TGTGCCACCAGCAGGTCCGGGAATAGCAATCAGCCCCAGCATTTT. The rearrangement links TRBV15 to TRBJ1-5; D is ambiguous. This CDR3 has 15 residues. Germline values: CDR1 LNHNV, CDR2 YYDKDF (reference sequence). The ends were cut back, 3 bases at V and 0 bases at J, with 9 bases in the middle.

At least ten counts were recorded for this clonotype. This sequence joins TRBV10-3 and TRBJ2-3; TRBD1 matches at 9 bases. The CDR3 totals 16 residues. V lost 3 bases to trimming and J lost 2 bases; unmatched junction nucleotides: 6. From germline, CDR1 is ENHRY and CDR2 SYGVKD. The CDR3, as DNA: TGTGCCATCAGTGAAGGACAGGGGACGCACACAGATACGCAGTATTTT. Translated, it gives CAISEGQGTHTDTQYF.

Only a few counts were recorded for this clonotype. The J gene is TRBJ2-7, the V gene TRBV20-1; D possibly matches TRBD1 or TRBD2 (5 bases each). The germline V and J ends were trimmed by 6 bases and 1 base, with 25 bases remaining between them. Per germline, CDR1 DFQATT and CDR2 SNEGSKA (reference sequence). The CDR3 loop spans 17 amino acids. In DNA form, the CDR3 reads TGCAGTGCCAACGGGGCGCCTAGCAGCGTTAGTTCCTACGAGCAGTACTTC. Translation: CSANGAPSSVSSYEQYF.

This clonotype was counted ten times or more. The rearrangement uses TRBV5-1 and TRBJ2-1, with no clear D. V lost 4 bases and J lost 7, with 9 bases in between. Germline CDR1 SGHRS, CDR2 YFSETQ. This CDR3 has 12 amino acids. The CDR3, as DNA: TGCGCCAGCAGCCGGATCGGAAATGAGCAGTTCTTC. Encoded protein: CASSRIGNEQFF. Full variable domain (remainder filled in from reference TRBV5-1 and TRBJ2-1): KAGVTQTPRYLIKTRGQQVTLSCSPISGHRSVSWYQQTPGQGLQFLFEYFSETQRNKGNFPGRFSGRQFSNSRSEMNVSTLELGDSALYLCASSRIGNEQFFGPGTRLTVL.

Only a few counts were recorded for this clonotype. The chain links TRBV6-2 or TRBV6-3 to TRBJ1-5; D is ambiguous. The CDR3 has 16 residues. The V and J ends lost 5 bases and 0 bases respectively, with 14 bases between them. Germline CDR1 is MNHEY and CDR2 is SVGEGT. The CDR3 nucleotides are TGTGCCAGCAGTGCCCCTCCGCGGTATAGCAATCAGCCCCAGCATTTT. Translating gives CASSAPPRYSNQPQHF.